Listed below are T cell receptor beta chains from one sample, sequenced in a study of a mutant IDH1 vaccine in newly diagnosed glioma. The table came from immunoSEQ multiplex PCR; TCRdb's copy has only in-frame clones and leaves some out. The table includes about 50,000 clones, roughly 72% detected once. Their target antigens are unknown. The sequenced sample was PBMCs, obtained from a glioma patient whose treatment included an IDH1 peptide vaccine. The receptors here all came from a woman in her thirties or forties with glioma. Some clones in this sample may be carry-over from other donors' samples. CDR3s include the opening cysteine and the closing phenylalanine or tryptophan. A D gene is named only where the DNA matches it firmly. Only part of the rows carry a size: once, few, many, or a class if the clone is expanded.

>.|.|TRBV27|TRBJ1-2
CASSLRQRRNYGYTF
TGTGCCAGCAGTCTCAGACAGCGTAGAAACTATGGCTACACCTTC
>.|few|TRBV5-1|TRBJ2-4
CASTDGNIQYF
TGCGCCAGCACGGACGGAAACATTCAGTACTTC
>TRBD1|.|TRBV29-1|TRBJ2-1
CSVDRGLNEQFF
TGCAGCGTAGACAGGGGGCTTAATGAGCAGTTCTTC
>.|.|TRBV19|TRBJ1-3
CASSIGGRSGNTIYF
TGTGCCAGTAGTATTGGGGGGCGTTCTGGAAACACCATATATTTT
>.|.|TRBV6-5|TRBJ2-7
CASSYGIVSNEQYF
TGTGCCAGCAGTTACGGAATTGTTTCCAACGAGCAGTACTTC
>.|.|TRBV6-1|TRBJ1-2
CASSRGNYGYTF
TGTGCCAGCAGTAGGGGAAACTATGGCTACACCTTC
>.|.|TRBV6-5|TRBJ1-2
CASSPNPGQNYGYTF
TGTGCCAGCAGTCCTAACCCGGGACAAAACTATGGCTACACCTTC
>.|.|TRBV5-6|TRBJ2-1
CASSLGLAPYNEQFF
TGTGCCAGCAGTTTAGGGCTAGCGCCGTACAATGAGCAGTTCTTC
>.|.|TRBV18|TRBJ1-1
CASSPPAGWKTEAFF
TGTGCCAGCTCACCACCGGCAGGGTGGAAGACTGAAGCTTTCTTT
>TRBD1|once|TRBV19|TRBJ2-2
CASIPSGTGNTGELFF
TGTGCCAGTATCCCTAGTGGGACAGGAAACACCGGGGAGCTGTTTTTT
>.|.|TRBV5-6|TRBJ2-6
CASSGWGALGQANVLTF
TGTGCCAGCAGCGGGTGGGGGGCGCTCGGGCAAGCCAACGTCCTGACTTTC
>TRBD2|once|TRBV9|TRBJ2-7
CASSPWDYDYEQYF
TGTGCCAGCAGCCCCTGGGACTATGATTACGAGCAGTACTTC
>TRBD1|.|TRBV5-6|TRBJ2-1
CASSLASPRTGDYFF
TGTGCCAGCAGCTTGGCCTCCCCTCGGACAGGGGATTACTTCTTC
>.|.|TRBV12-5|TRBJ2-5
CASGRDSPRDF
TGTGCTAGTGGTCGGGATAGCCCCCGGGACTTC
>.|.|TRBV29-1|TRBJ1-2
CSVENGAPNYGYTF
TGCAGCGTTGAGAATGGGGCGCCTAACTATGGCTACACCTTC
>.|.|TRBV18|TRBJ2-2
CASSPREGELFF
TGTGCCAGCTCACCACGGGAGGGGGAGCTGTTTTTT
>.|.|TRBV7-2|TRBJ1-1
CASSLDGPQKGTEAFF
TGTGCCAGCAGCTTAGACGGGCCTCAAAAGGGCACTGAAGCTTTCTTT
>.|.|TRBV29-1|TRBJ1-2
CSVDDGYTF
TGCAGCGTTGACGACGGCTACACCTTC
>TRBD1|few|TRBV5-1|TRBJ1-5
CASSFGQGRNQPQHF
TGCGCCAGCAGCTTCGGACAGGGAAGAAATCAGCCCCAGCATTTT
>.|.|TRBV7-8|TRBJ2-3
CASSLKGGTDTQYF
TGTGCCAGCAGCTTAAAAGGGGGCACAGATACGCAGTATTTT
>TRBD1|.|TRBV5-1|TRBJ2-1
CASSLGDRALYNEQFF
TGCGCCAGCAGCTTGGGGGACAGGGCTCTCTACAATGAGCAGTTCTTC
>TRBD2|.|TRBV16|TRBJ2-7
CASSQRGSGGDYEQYF
TGTGCCAGCAGCCAAAGGGGTAGCGGGGGAGATTACGAGCAGTACTTC
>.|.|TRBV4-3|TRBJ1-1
CASSLTGNTEAFF
TGCGCCAGCAGCCTGACGGGGAACACTGAAGCTTTCTTT
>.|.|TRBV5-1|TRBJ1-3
CASSLAGLSSGNTIYF
TGCGCCAGCAGCTTGGCGGGACTCAGCTCTGGAAACACCATATATTTT
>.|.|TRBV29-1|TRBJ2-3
CSAQWGRTSTDTQYF
TGCAGCGCTCAATGGGGGAGAACTAGCACAGATACGCAGTATTTT
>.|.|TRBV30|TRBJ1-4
CACPRGRSTNEKLFF
TGTGCCTGCCCAAGAGGGCGTTCGACTAATGAAAAACTGTTTTTT
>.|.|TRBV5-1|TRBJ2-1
CASSSGLNFAYNEQFF
TGCGCCAGCAGCTCCGGACTGAATTTCGCCTACAATGAGCAGTTCTTC
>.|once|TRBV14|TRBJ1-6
CASSQDLGGNSPLHF
TGTGCCAGCAGCCAAGACTTGGGAGGGAATTCACCCCTCCACTTT
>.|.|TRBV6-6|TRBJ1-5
CASSQTGPQHF
TGTGCCAGCAGTCAGACAGGGCCCCAGCATTTT
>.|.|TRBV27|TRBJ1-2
CASRSSTDPLYGYTF
TGTGCCAGCAGATCTTCGACCGACCCCCTCTATGGCTACACCTTC
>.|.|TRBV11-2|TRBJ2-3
CASSLDLGGPITQYF
TGTGCCAGCAGCTTAGATCTGGGGGGGCCGATTACGCAGTATTTT
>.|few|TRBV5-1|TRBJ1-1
CASSLTGYTEAFF
TGCGCCAGCAGCCTCACAGGGTACACTGAAGCTTTCTTT
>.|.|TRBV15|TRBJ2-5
CATSSKGGGQETQYF
TGTGCCACCAGCAGCAAGGGGGGAGGGCAAGAGACCCAGTACTTC
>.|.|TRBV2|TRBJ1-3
CASSVVSLGWNTIYF
TGTGCCAGCAGTGTAGTCAGCCTGGGATGGAACACCATATATTTT
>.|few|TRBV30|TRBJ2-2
CAWLIGGGELFF
TGTGCCTGGCTCATCGGGGGCGGGGAGCTGTTTTTT
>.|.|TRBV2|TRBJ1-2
CASSEEFGLDGYTF
TGTGCCAGCAGTGAAGAATTCGGACTTGATGGCTACACCTTC
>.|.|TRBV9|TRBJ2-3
CASSVGGRPDTQYF
TGTGCCAGCAGCGTGGGGGGGCGACCAGATACGCAGTATTTT
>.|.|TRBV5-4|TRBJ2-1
CASSPGLQSSYNEQFF
TGTGCCAGCAGCCCTGGCCTACAGAGCTCCTACAATGAGCAGTTCTTC
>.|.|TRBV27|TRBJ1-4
CASSVTGSSNEKLFF
TGTGCCAGCAGTGTAACAGGGTCTTCTAATGAAAAACTGTTTTTT
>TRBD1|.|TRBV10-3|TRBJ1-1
CAISERPGQGNTEAFF
TGTGCCATCAGTGAAAGGCCGGGACAGGGTAACACTGAAGCTTTCTTT
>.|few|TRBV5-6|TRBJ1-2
CASSFPGGEGYTF
TGTGCCAGCAGCTTCCCAGGCGGGGAAGGCTACACCTTC
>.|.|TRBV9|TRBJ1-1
CASSVHTPTEAFF
TGTGCCAGCAGCGTACACACGCCCACTGAAGCTTTCTTT
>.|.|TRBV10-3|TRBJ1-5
CAISESGQVGNQPQHF
TGTGCCATCAGTGAGTCAGGGCAGGTGGGCAATCAGCCCCAGCATTTT
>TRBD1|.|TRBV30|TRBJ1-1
CAWSLRTGYYTEAFF
TGTGCCTGGAGTCTACGGACAGGGTATTACACTGAAGCTTTCTTT
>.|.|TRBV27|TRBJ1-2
CASSLRDGGYTF
TGTGCCAGCAGTTTGAGGGACGGGGGCTACACCTTC
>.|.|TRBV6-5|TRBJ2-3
CASSHLEVTDTQYF
TGTGCCAGCAGTCACCTTGAGGTGACAGATACGCAGTATTTT
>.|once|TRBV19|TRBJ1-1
CASSGSLNTEAFF
TGTGCCAGTAGTGGCAGTTTGAACACTGAAGCTTTCTTT
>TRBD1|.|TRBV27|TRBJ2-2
CASSLQGASAGELFF
TGTGCCAGCAGTTTACAGGGGGCGTCGGCCGGGGAGCTGTTTTTT
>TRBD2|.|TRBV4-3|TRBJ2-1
CASSQVRSLAGGIDEQFF
TGCGCCAGCAGCCAAGTAAGGAGTTTAGCGGGGGGAATCGATGAGCAGTTCTTC
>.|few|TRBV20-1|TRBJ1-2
CSANQGLGYTF
TGCAGTGCTAACCAGGGGCTTGGCTACACCTTC
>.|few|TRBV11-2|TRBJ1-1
CASSLKGMRAFF
TGTGCCAGCAGCTTAAAGGGGATGCGAGCTTTCTTT
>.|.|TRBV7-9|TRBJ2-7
CASQVAGILYF
TGTGCCAGCCAAGTTGCTGGAATCCTTTACTTC
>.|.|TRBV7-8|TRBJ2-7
CASSFASPRYEQYF
TGTGCCAGCAGCTTTGCCAGTCCTCGCTACGAGCAGTACTTC
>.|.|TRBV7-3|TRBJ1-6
CASSQDGTLGSPLHF
TGTGCCAGCAGCCAGGACGGGACTTTGGGTTCACCCCTCCACTTT
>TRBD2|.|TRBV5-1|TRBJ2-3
CASSLYSRGVTDTQYF
TGCGCCAGCAGCTTGTACTCGCGGGGGGTCACAGATACGCAGTATTTT
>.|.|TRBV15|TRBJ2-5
CATSRDTETQYF
TGTGCCACCAGCAGAGATACGGAGACCCAGTACTTC
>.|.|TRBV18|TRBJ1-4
CASSPRQANEKLFF
TGTGCCAGCTCACCCAGGCAGGCTAATGAAAAACTGTTTTTT